These 17 T cell receptor beta chains share one sample of origin, sequenced in a study of T cell responses to AZD1222 COVID-19 vaccine. Repertoires were generated with immunoSEQ multiplex PCR, while TCRdb's copy carries only in-frame clones and drops some. The sample has some 55,000 clones; 89% are singletons. Specimen: peripheral blood, collected on day 0 of AZD1222 vaccination. The receptor source for this set is an adult in good health.

The V call is TRBV5-6, the J call TRBJ2-7; possibly TRBD2 for D (6 bases). There are 12 residues in the CDR3. Looked up from germline, CDR1 is SGHDT and CDR2 is YYEEEE. V gave up 4 bases and J gave up 4 bases, with 9 bases separating them. CDR3 in amino acids: CASSSGLYEQYF. For the CDR3, the DNA is TGTGCCAGCAGCAGCGGGCTTTACGAGCAGTACTTC.

The rearrangement uses TRBV12-5 and TRBJ2-1, with D tentatively TRBD1 (6 bases). Germline V gene data show CDR1 as LGHNT and CDR2 as FRNRAP. Trimming stripped 1 base from V and 5 bases from J, with 12 bases between. CDR3 length: 15 residues. Here the CDR3 DNA reads TGTGCTAGTGGTTTGGGTGACAGGTTTAACAATGAGCAGTTCTTC. It codes for CASGLGDRFNNEQFF.

The CDR3 protein is CASSENKPYNEQFF. DNA of the CDR3: TGTGCCAGCAGCGAAAACAAACCGTACAATGAGCAGTTCTTC. The gene calls are TRBV7-2 and TRBJ2-1, with unresolved D. CDR1 and CDR2 (germline): SGHTA, FQGNSA. V was clipped by 5 bases and J by 4 bases, with 12 bases between them. CDR3 length: 14 residues.

The CDR3 nucleotides read TGTGCCTGGGACAGGGGGCAGATTGAAGCTTTCTTT. Its translation: CAWDRGQIEAFF. The rearrangement joins TRBV30 to TRBJ1-1; 10 nucleotides match TRBD1. The CDR3 spans 12 residues. V was clipped by 5 bases and J by 7 bases; unmatched bases: 4. Per the germline V gene, CDR1 is GTSNPN and CDR2 is SVGIG (reference sequence).

The rearrangement joins TRBV19 to TRBJ2-7; D is ambiguous. The CDR3 consists of 14 residues. V was cut by 6 bases and J by 2 bases, with 14 bases left in between. Germline V gene sequence: CDR1 LNHDA, CDR2 SQIVND (reference sequence). CDR3 amino acids: CASSLPGSPYEQYF. The CDR3 DNA is TGTGCCAGTAGCCTCCCTGGATCCCCCTACGAGCAGTACTTC.

The chain is built from TRBV19 and TRBJ2-2; possibly TRBD1 for D (6 bases). This CDR3 region has 19 residues. CDR1 and CDR2 (germline): LNHDA, SQIVND (reference sequence). With 3 bases removed from V and 6 bases from J, the gap between germline ends came to 26 bases. CDR3 sequence (DNA): TGTGCCAGTAGTATTGGTCGGAGACGAAGGACAGTTGCTTCCGGGGAGCTGTTTTTT. It encodes CASSIGRRRRTVASGELFF.

The gene calls are TRBV5-1 and TRBJ1-2; D possibly corresponds to TRBD1 (6 bases). Trimming took 1 base from V and 2 from J, leaving 12 bases between them. The CDR3 is 15 amino acids. The germline V gene encodes CDR1 SGHRS and CDR2 YFSETQ. CDR3 in amino acids: CASSLTGRGNYGYTF. The CDR3 nucleotides read TGCGCCAGCAGCTTGACAGGGCGGGGGAACTATGGCTACACCTTC.

The chain carries TRBV6-5 and TRBJ2-3, with D possibly matching TRBD2 (5 bases). V was clipped by 8 bases and J by 0 bases, with 15 bases between them. The CDR3 extends over 15 amino acids. Germline CDR1 is MNHEY and CDR2 is SVGAGI. CDR3: CASAQDYSSTDTQYF. CDR3 in DNA: TGTGCCAGCGCCCAAGACTACTCAAGCACAGATACGCAGTATTTT.

The chain carries TRBV15 and TRBJ1-5; D remains unclear. The CDR3 contains 16 residues. V was cut by 0 bases and J by 9 bases, with 18 bases left in between. Germline CDR1 and CDR2: LNHNV and YYDKDF (reference sequence). CDR3 loop: CATSRDDDSRPSPQHF. The CDR3 bases are TGTGCCACCAGCAGAGATGACGATTCACGGCCATCGCCCCAGCATTTT. Variable domain in full (rest from reference TRBV15 and TRBJ1-5): DAMVIQNPRYQVTQFGKPVTLSCSQTLNHNVMYWYQQKSSQAPKLLFHYYDKDFNNEADTPDNFQSRRPNTSFCFLDIRSPGLGDTAMYLCATSRDDDSRPSPQHFGDGTRLSIL.

This chain links TRBV18 with TRBJ2-7, with D possibly called TRBD1 or TRBD2 (5 bases each). V was pared by 0 bases and J by 2 bases, with 14 bases between. The CDR3 loop spans 16 amino acids. CDR1 and CDR2 (germline): KGHSH, LQKENI. This chain's CDR3 is CASSPPRGTDPYEQYF. The CDR3 region has the DNA TGTGCCAGCTCACCACCACGGGGCACGGACCCCTACGAGCAGTACTTC. Drawing the rest from reference TRBV18 and TRBJ2-7, the complete variable domain is NAGVMQNPRHLVRRRGQEARLRCSPMKGHSHVYWYRQLPEEGLKFMVYLQKENIIDESGMPKERFSAEFPKEGPSILRIQQVVRGDSAAYFCASSPPRGTDPYEQYFGPGTRLTVT.

The chain uses TRBV7-8 and TRBJ1-1; TRBD1 matches at 11 bases. The CDR3 is 15 amino acids. With 6 bases clipped from V and 2 bases from J, the junction kept 5 bases outside the gene matches. Per the germline V gene, CDR1 is SGHVS and CDR2 is FQNEAQ. CDR3 sequence: CASSSRTGGNTEAFF. The CDR3 DNA is TGTGCCAGCAGTTCTAGGACAGGGGGCAACACTGAAGCTTTCTTT.

The rearrangement uses TRBV5-1 and TRBJ2-5; D is perhaps TRBD1 (6 bases). Trimming took off 1 base at V and 5 bases at J, with 12 bases between the two ends. This CDR3 is built from 14 residues. The germline CDR1 and CDR2 sequences are SGHRS and YFSETQ. The DNA for the CDR3 is TGCGCCAGCAGCTTGACTGGGGGCAGCGAGACCCAGTACTTC. As protein: CASSLTGGSETQYF.

J is TRBJ2-1 and V is TRBV19, with 11 bases fitting TRBD2. The CDR3 is made up of 16 amino acids. The germline V gene has CDR1 LNHDA and CDR2 SQIVND (reference sequence). The V and J ends lost 4 bases and 6 bases, in that order; junction bases with no gene match: 8. The CDR3 nucleotides read TGTGCCAGTAGTACTTTAGCGGGAGGGCTTCGCAATGAGCAGTTCTTC. Its translation is CASSTLAGGLRNEQFF.

CDR3 in DNA: TGTGCCAGCAGCCTAGCGGGAGGGCCTTACAATGAGCAGTTCTTC. Its protein is CASSLAGGPYNEQFF. The chain uses TRBV7-3 and TRBJ2-1; 12 positions match TRBD2. Per germline, CDR1 SGHTA and CDR2 FQGTGA. The CDR3 totals 15 residues. J lost 4 bases, V lost 5 bases, and 3 bases had no gene match.

This chain connects TRBV4-1 to TRBJ1-2; D perhaps matches TRBD1 (6 bases). The CDR3 consists of 17 residues. The germline V and J ends were trimmed by 0 bases and 7 bases, with 21 bases remaining between them. Germline CDR1 MGHRA, CDR2 YSYEKL. The DNA for the CDR3 is TGCGCCAGCAGCCAAGATCCCTCTCACAGGGAAGCCGGTGGCTACACCTTC. Protein: CASSQDPSHREAGGYTF.

This chain uses TRBV7-2 with TRBJ1-6, with D possibly matching TRBD1 (5 bases). Per the germline V gene, CDR1 is SGHTA and CDR2 is FQGNSA. This CDR3 comprises 14 residues. Trimming cost V 6 bases and J 6 bases, with 12 bases left between them. The CDR3 DNA sequence: TGTGCCAGCAGTTCCCGACAGATTAATTCACCCCTCCACTTT. As protein: CASSSRQINSPLHF.

The chain combines TRBV7-2 with TRBJ1-6; D is uncertain. Trimming took off 1 base at V and 9 bases at J, with 10 bases between the two ends. Germline V gene sequence: CDR1 SGHTA, CDR2 FQGNSA. CDR3 length: 14 residues. The CDR3 DNA follows: TGTGCCAGCAGCTTAGGACGTTCAGTTTCACCCCTCCACTTT. Protein: CASSLGRSVSPLHF.